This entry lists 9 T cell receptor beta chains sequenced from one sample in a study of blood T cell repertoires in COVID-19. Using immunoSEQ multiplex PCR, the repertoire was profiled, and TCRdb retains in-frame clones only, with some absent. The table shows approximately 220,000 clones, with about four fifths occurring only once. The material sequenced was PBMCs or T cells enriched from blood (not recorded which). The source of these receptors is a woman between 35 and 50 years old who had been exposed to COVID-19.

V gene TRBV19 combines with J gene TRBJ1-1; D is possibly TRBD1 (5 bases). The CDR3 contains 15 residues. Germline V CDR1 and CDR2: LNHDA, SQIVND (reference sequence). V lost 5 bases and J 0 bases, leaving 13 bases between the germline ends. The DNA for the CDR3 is TGTGCCAGTAGTTACGACAGCCAGTTGAACACTGAAGCTTTCTTT. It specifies CASSYDSQLNTEAFF.

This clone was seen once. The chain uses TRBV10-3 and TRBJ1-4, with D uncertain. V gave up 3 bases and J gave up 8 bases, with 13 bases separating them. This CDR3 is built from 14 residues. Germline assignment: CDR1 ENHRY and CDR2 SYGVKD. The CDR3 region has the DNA TGTGCCATCAGTGATAAAATCCCCTTGGAAAAACTGTTTTTT. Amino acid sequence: CAISDKIPLEKLFF.

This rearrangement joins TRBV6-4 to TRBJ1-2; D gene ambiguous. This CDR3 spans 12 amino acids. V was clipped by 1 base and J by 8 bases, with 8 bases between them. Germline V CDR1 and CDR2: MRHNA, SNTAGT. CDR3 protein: CASSDWEGGYTF. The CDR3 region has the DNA TGTGCCAGCAGTGACTGGGAGGGAGGCTACACCTTC.

CDR3 bases: TGTGCCAGCAGTTTGGGGGAACAGGGGGTAGGCTCACCCCTCCACTTT. Its translation: CASSLGEQGVGSPLHF. The chain employs TRBV28 and TRBJ1-6, with TRBD1 matching over 8 bases. V shed 3 bases and J 10 bases; nucleotides not matched to a gene: 11. The germline V gene has CDR1 MDHEN and CDR2 SYDVKM. The CDR3 contains 16 residues.

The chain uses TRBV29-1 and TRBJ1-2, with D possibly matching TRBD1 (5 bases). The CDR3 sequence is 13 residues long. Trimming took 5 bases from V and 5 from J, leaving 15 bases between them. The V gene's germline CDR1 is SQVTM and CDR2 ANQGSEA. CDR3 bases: TGCAGCGTTTCAATAGGGGATGGGTATGGCTACACCTTC. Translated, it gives CSVSIGDGYGYTF.

DNA of the CDR3: TGCAGCGTTTCAGGGGTCGTCACCTACGAGCAGTACTTC. This sequence encodes CSVSGVVTYEQYF. The chain combines TRBV29-1 with TRBJ2-7; D possibly corresponds to TRBD1 (6 bases). CDR1 is SQVTM and CDR2 is ANQGSEA in the germline V gene. The CDR3 is 13 amino acids. V was cut by 5 bases and J by 2 bases, with 13 bases left in between.

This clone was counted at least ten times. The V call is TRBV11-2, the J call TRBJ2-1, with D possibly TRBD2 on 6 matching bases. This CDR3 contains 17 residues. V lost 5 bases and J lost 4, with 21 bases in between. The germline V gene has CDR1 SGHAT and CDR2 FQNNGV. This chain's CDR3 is CASSQWLGGVYYNEQFF. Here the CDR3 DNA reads TGTGCCAGCAGCCAATGGTTGGGCGGGGTATATTACAATGAGCAGTTCTTC.

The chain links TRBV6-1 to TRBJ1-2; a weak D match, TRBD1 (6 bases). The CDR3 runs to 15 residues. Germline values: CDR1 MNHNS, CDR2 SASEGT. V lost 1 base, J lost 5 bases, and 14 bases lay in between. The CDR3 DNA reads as TGTGCCAGCAGTGAAGTGACAGGACTCCTGTATGGCTACACCTTC. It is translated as CASSEVTGLLYGYTF.

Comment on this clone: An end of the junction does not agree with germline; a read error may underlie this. The chain's CDR3 is CASGVAAGSGGGYNEQFF. CDR3 DNA sequence: TGTGCCAGCGGCGTAGCTGCCGGAAGCGGGGGGGGCTACAATGAGCAGTTCTTC. J is TRBJ2-1 and V is TRBV9; 10 bases fit TRBD2. The CDR3 extends over 18 amino acids. The germline gives CDR1 SGDLS, CDR2 YYNGEE.